This TCR beta chain originates from a study of identical twins. Study-level findings and limits: Insertion counts were lower in abundant cord blood beta clonotypes, a trend that memory repertoires did not show. Findings came from cross-sectional statistics, without long-term follow-up of donors. Potential partial confounding of zero-insertion analyses by invariant MAIT and iNKT cells was noted. Low generation-probability sequences were in excess among twin-shared out-of-frame alpha sequences.

Germline loops: CDR1 SGHVS, CDR2 FNYEAQ. The CDR3 totals 13 residues. Deletions cut 4 bases from V and 3 bases from J, with 9 bases between. Regarding this clonotype: Its antigen is as yet unknown.

Using its own MiXCR run on the 5' RACE reads, TCRdb lists one record per CDR3 protein. The table records 200,000 to 300,000 distinct CDR3 sequences, 6.5% to 9% of them present only once. The same specimen was also included in a second study, on yellow fever vaccine responses in identical twins.

The rearrangement links TRBV7-6 to TRBJ1-1, with D perhaps TRBD1 (5 bases). This clonotype was obtained from a woman aged 18-35 years in good health. The sequenced material came from CD8+ T cells sorted from blood. The CDR3 DNA reads TGTGCCAGCAGCTCCGGACAAGACACTGAAGCTTTCTTT. Its translation: CASSSGQDTEAFF.